Shown below are 26 T cell receptor beta chains from a single sample sequenced in a study of control samples from healthy donors and cancer patients. Profiling relied on immunoSEQ multiplex PCR, and the TCRdb table lists in-frame clones only, not all of them. This table lists around 190,000 clones. The sequenced material came from blood. These receptors came from a woman in her 30s in good health.

V and J are TRBV4-1 and TRBJ2-1, with D possibly matching TRBD1 (7 bases). The CDR3 is 16 amino acids. Germline V gene sequence: CDR1 MGHRA, CDR2 YSYEKL. The germline V and J ends were trimmed by 0 bases and 10 bases, with 19 bases remaining between them. Here the CDR3 reads CASSQERGRGLREQFF. CDR3 DNA: TGCGCCAGCAGCCAAGAAAGGGGGCGGGGCCTGAGGGAGCAGTTCTTC.

CDR3 sequence (DNA): TGTGCCAGCACTGCGGGGCAGCATCAGCCCCAGCATTTT. Encoded protein: CASTAGQHQPQHF. The chain uses TRBV12-3 or TRBV12-4 and TRBJ1-5; D might be TRBD1 (5 bases). The CDR3 length is 13 residues. The ends were cut back, 7 bases at V and 5 bases at J, with 12 bases in the middle.

This rearrangement joins TRBV7-3 to TRBJ1-1; D unresolved. The CDR3 covers 13 residues. V lost 5 bases, J lost 6 bases, and 13 bases lay in between. Germline V lookup: CDR1 SGHTA, CDR2 FQGTGA. The chain's CDR3 is CASSQTLLAEAFF. DNA of the CDR3: TGTGCCAGCAGCCAGACCCTACTGGCTGAAGCTTTCTTT.

The CDR3: CASTGGESEKLFF. The CDR3 nucleotides read TGTGCCAGCACCGGGGGAGAGTCCGAAAAACTGTTTTTT. V is TRBV6-5 and J is TRBJ1-4, with D perhaps TRBD1 (5 bases). Germline V gene data show CDR1 as MNHEY and CDR2 as SVGAGI. The CDR3 consists of 13 residues. V lost 7 bases and J 8 bases, leaving 14 bases between the germline ends.

CDR3 bases: TGTGCCAGCAGTTACTCCAGGACTGGGGCCAACGTCCTGACTTTC. Translating it yields CASSYSRTGANVLTF. V gene TRBV6-5 combines with J gene TRBJ2-6, with D unclear. Trimming removed 0 bases from V and 2 bases from J, with 5 bases in between. There are 15 residues in the CDR3. From germline, CDR1 is MNHEY and CDR2 SVGAGI.

The V and J genes are TRBV4-1 and TRBJ2-1; weak D call: TRBD1 (5 bases). Germline CDR1 is MGHRA and CDR2 is YSYEKL. V was trimmed by 0 bases and J by 8 bases, leaving 11 bases between them. CDR3 size: 14 residues. The CDR3 sequence: CASSQDYRPDEQFF. CDR3 sequence (DNA): TGCGCCAGCAGCCAAGATTACAGGCCGGATGAGCAGTTCTTC.

This sequence joins TRBV5-5 and TRBJ1-1; D is possibly TRBD1 (6 bases). Germline V CDR1 and CDR2: SGHKS, YYEKEE (reference sequence). CDR3 length: 17 amino acids. The V and J ends lost 4 bases and 0 bases respectively, with 19 bases between them. The CDR3 region has the DNA TGTGCCAGCAGCCTGATTGAGGGGGTTTTTCTGAACACTGAAGCTTTCTTT. Its translation is CASSLIEGVFLNTEAFF.

The CDR3 coding sequence is TGCGCCAGCAGCTCGAATCAGGGACACGAGCGAGTGGCGGGGCAGCCCCAGCATTTT. Translated: CASSSNQGHERVAGQPQHF. The gene calls are TRBV5-1 and TRBJ1-5; a possible D gene is TRBD1 (6 bases). The CDR3 loop spans 19 amino acids. Trimming left V 3 bases short and J 7 bases short, with 29 bases between. CDR1 SGHRS and CDR2 YFSETQ come from the germline V gene.

The V call is TRBV5-1, the J call TRBJ1-2; TRBD1 is a possible D gene (6 bases). V gave up 4 bases and J gave up 8 bases, with 15 bases separating them. CDR1 is SGHRS, CDR2 YFSETQ, per germline. This CDR3 comprises 13 residues. The CDR3 region is CASSRQAGRGYTF. Written as DNA, the CDR3 is TGCGCCAGCAGCCGACAGGCGGGTCGCGGCTACACCTTC. Filled out from reference TRBV5-1 and TRBJ1-2, the complete variable domain reads KAGVTQTPRYLIKTRGQQVTLSCSPISGHRSVSWYQQTPGQGLQFLFEYFSETQRNKGNFPGRFSGRQFSNSRSEMNVSTLELGDSALYLCASSRQAGRGYTFGSGTRLTVV.

The chain has TRBV5-1 and TRBJ1-6; tentatively, D is TRBD1 (5 bases). The CDR3 runs to 14 residues. Germline CDR1 and CDR2: SGHRS and YFSETQ. Deletions cut 2 bases from V and 8 bases from J, with 11 bases between. CDR3 loop: CASSFTGGYSPLHF. The CDR3 DNA reads TGCGCCAGCAGCTTTACAGGAGGCTATTCACCCCTCCACTTT.

The chain couples TRBV27 to TRBJ1-5; possible D gene TRBD1, 5 bases. Trimming took 3 bases from V and 0 from J, leaving 9 bases between them. This CDR3 contains 15 residues. Looked up from germline, CDR1 is MNHEY and CDR2 is SMNVEV (reference sequence). The CDR3 sequence: CASSFGRDSNQPQHF. For the CDR3, the DNA is TGTGCCAGCAGTTTTGGCAGGGATAGCAATCAGCCCCAGCATTTT.

This chain connects TRBV5-1 to TRBJ2-5; D call uncertain. The CDR3 runs to 15 residues. The germline gives CDR1 SGHRS, CDR2 YFSETQ. Trimming pared 0 bases from V and 3 bases from J, leaving 12 bases between. The CDR3 spells CASSLAGPVKETQYF. The CDR3 nucleotides read TGCGCCAGCAGCTTGGCCGGTCCTGTTAAAGAGACCCAGTACTTC.

The V call is TRBV5-1, the J call TRBJ2-1; D is unclear. Trimming removed 5 bases at V and 10 bases at J, with 10 bases between. Germline-derived CDR1 and CDR2 are SGHRS and YFSETQ. The CDR3 extends over 11 amino acids. CDR3 residues: CASSRGYEQFF. Written as DNA, the CDR3 is TGCGCCAGCAGTCGAGGCTACGAGCAGTTCTTC.

The J gene is TRBJ2-2, the V gene TRBV18, with D possibly called TRBD1 or TRBD2 (7 bases each). The V end lost 2 bases, the J end lost 4 bases, and 26 bases lay between the germline ends. Germline-derived CDR1 and CDR2 are KGHSH and LQKENI. The CDR3 loop spans 20 amino acids. The CDR3 spells CASSPWGDGGTASLTGELFF. The CDR3 DNA follows: TGTGCCAGCTCACCATGGGGGGACGGGGGGACAGCTTCCCTCACCGGGGAGCTGTTTTTT. The entire variable domain, with the rest obtained from reference TRBV18 and TRBJ2-2, is as follows: NAGVMQNPRHLVRRRGQEARLRCSPMKGHSHVYWYRQLPEEGLKFMVYLQKENIIDESGMPKERFSAEFPKEGPSILRIQQVVRGDSAAYFCASSPWGDGGTASLTGELFFGEGSRLTVL.

V gene TRBV29-1 combines with J gene TRBJ1-1; 7 bases line up with TRBD1. The CDR3 runs to 13 residues. The V gene end was trimmed by 5 bases and the J gene end by 3 bases; junction bases not matched to a gene: 6. Germline-derived CDR1 and CDR2 are SQVTM and ANQGSEA. As DNA, the CDR3 is TGCAGCGTTAAGGGACAGACTCACACTGAAGCTTTCTTT. Translating gives CSVKGQTHTEAFF.

This sequence joins TRBV11-2 and TRBJ1-1; tentative D call: TRBD1 (6 bases). Germline CDR1 is SGHAT and CDR2 is FQNNGV. The CDR3 is made up of 14 amino acids. Between the trimmed V and J ends, which lost 5 bases and 1 base, there was a span of 11 bases. CDR3 DNA: TGTGCCAGCAGCCGGGGGGGCTGGAACACTGAAGCTTTCTTT. It is translated as CASSRGGWNTEAFF. Full variable domain (rest looked up from reference TRBV11-2 and TRBJ1-1): EAGVAQSPRYKIIEKRQSVAFWCNPISGHATLYWYQQILGQGPKLLIQFQNNGVVDDSQLPKDRFSAERLKGVDSTLKIQPAKLEDSAVYLCASSRGGWNTEAFFGQGTRLTVV.

The genes are TRBV2 and TRBJ2-7, with 8 bases fitting TRBD2. Germline V gene data show CDR1 as SNHLY and CDR2 as FYNNEI. This CDR3 contains 12 residues. The V and J ends lost 10 bases and 12 bases, in that order; junction bases with no gene match: 14. CDR3 sequence: CATAREGTQRYF. CDR3 sequence (DNA): TGTGCCACCGCCCGGGAGGGGACTCAGCGGTACTTC. Based on the CDR3 plus reference TRBV2 and TRBJ2-7, the full variable domain is EPEVTQTPSHQVTQMGQEVILRCVPISNHLYFYWYRQILGQKVEFLVSFYNNEISEKSEIFDDQFSVERPDGSNFTLKIRSTKLEDSAMYFCATAREGTQRYFGPGTRLTVT.

This chain connects TRBV28 to TRBJ2-3; D could derive from TRBD1 or TRBD2 (5 bases each). The germline V gene has CDR1 MDHEN and CDR2 SYDVKM. This CDR3 spans 12 amino acids. The germline V and J ends were trimmed by 8 bases and 6 bases, with 12 bases remaining between them. The CDR3 protein is CASGAGVDTQYF. CDR3 sequence (DNA): TGTGCCAGCGGGGCGGGTGTGGATACGCAGTATTTT.

This chain connects TRBV12-3 or TRBV12-4 to TRBJ2-7, with a possible D match to TRBD2 (6 bases). The CDR3 contains 12 residues. Trimming left V 5 bases short and J 3 bases short, with 8 bases between. The DNA for the CDR3 is TGTGCCAGCAGTCGGGGAGGCTACGAGCAGTACTTC. Amino acids: CASSRGGYEQYF.

The CDR3 here is CASSYSRRGHLEQYF. The CDR3 DNA follows: TGTGCCAGCAGTTACTCTCGCAGGGGGCATCTCGAGCAGTACTTC. The gene calls are TRBV6-5 and TRBJ2-7; 8 bases fit TRBD1. After removal of 0 bases from V and 6 bases from J, the junction contained 7 bases not matched to a gene. The CDR3 totals 15 residues. Germline CDR1 reads MNHEY; CDR2 reads SVGAGI.

The chain employs TRBV18 and TRBJ1-1, with D possibly TRBD1 on 5 matching bases. The CDR3 is made up of 15 amino acids. V was shortened by 3 bases and J by 5 bases, with 16 bases between the two germline ends. CDR1 is KGHSH and CDR2 is LQKENI in the germline V gene. The CDR3 loop reads CASSPQTGTKTEAFF. The CDR3 nucleotides are TGTGCCAGCTCACCCCAAACTGGGACCAAGACTGAAGCTTTCTTT.

The genes are TRBV28 and TRBJ2-1; the D call may be TRBD1 or TRBD2 (5 bases each). The CDR3 totals 14 residues. From germline, CDR1 is MDHEN and CDR2 SYDVKM. V dropped 3 bases and J dropped 6 bases, with 12 bases sitting between them. The CDR3 protein is CASSFGMRGNEQFF. The CDR3 nucleotides read TGTGCCAGCAGTTTCGGCATGAGGGGCAATGAGCAGTTCTTC.

The rearrangement joins TRBV24-1 to TRBJ1-5; the D gene is possibly TRBD1 (6 bases). This CDR3 is 13 amino acids long. V lost 9 bases and J lost 4, with 12 bases in between. Germline CDR1 KGHDR, CDR2 SFDVKD. CDR3 loop: CATGGGPNQPQHF. The CDR3, as DNA: TGTGCCACCGGGGGGGGCCCGAATCAGCCCCAGCATTTT.

The rearrangement joins TRBV18 to TRBJ1-1, with 7 bases fitting TRBD1. The CDR3 consists of 15 residues. Per germline, CDR1 KGHSH and CDR2 LQKENI. V gave up 5 bases and J gave up 4 bases; unmatched junction bases: 10. DNA of the CDR3: TGTGCCAGCTCATCCAACGGACAGGCTATCACTGAAGCTTTCTTT. It yields the protein CASSSNGQAITEAFF.

The rearrangement joins TRBV4-1 to TRBJ2-2; D may be TRBD2 (6 bases). CDR1 MGHRA and CDR2 YSYEKL come from the germline V gene. This CDR3 is built from 15 residues. V was shortened by 6 bases and J by 0 bases, with 11 bases between the two germline ends. Here the CDR3 reads CASSYSGPNTGELFF. The CDR3 nucleotides read TGCGCCAGCAGTTATAGCGGACCGAACACCGGGGAGCTGTTTTTT.

V gene TRBV6-5 combines with J gene TRBJ2-3; 7 bases match TRBD2. CDR3 length: 15 amino acids. V was pared by 5 bases and J by 1 base, with 6 bases of the junction left unmatched. Germline V gene data show CDR1 as MNHEY and CDR2 as SVGAGI. The CDR3 DNA is TGTGCCAGCAGTAATAGCGGGTTTCGCACAGATACGCAGTATTTT. This translates into CASSNSGFRTDTQYF.